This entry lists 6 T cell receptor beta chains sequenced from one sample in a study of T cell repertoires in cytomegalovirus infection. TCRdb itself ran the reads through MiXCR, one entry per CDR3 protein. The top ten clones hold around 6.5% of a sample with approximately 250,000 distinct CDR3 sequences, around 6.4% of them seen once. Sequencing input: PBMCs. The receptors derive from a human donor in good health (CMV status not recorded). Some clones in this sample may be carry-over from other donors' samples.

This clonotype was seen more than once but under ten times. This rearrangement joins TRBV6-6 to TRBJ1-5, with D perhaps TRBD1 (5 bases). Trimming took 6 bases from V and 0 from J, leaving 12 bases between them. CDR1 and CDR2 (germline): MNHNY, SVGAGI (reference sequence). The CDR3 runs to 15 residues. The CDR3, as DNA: TGTGCCAGCAGACTCTCTACAGGTAGCAATCAGCCCCAGCATTTT. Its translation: CASRLSTGSNQPQHF.

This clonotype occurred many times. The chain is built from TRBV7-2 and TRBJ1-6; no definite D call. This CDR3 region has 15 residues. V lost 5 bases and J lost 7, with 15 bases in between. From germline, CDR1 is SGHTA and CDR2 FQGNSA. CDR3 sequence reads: CASSPVGWANSPLHF. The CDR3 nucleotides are TGTGCCAGCAGCCCAGTGGGGTGGGCAAATTCACCCCTCCACTTT.

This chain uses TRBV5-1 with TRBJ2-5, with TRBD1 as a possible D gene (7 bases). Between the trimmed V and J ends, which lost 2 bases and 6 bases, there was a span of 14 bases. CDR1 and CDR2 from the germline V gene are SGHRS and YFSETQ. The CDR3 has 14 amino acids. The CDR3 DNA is TGCGCCAGCAGCTTAGAGGAGGGGGCCAAGACCCAGTACTTC. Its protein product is CASSLEEGAKTQYF.

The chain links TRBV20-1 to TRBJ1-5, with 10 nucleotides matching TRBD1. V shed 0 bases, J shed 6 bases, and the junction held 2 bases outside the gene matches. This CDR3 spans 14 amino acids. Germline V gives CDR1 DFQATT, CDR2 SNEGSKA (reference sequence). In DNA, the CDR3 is TGCAGTGCTAGAGAGACAGGGGGCGGTCAGCCCCAGCATTTT. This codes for CSARETGGGQPQHF.

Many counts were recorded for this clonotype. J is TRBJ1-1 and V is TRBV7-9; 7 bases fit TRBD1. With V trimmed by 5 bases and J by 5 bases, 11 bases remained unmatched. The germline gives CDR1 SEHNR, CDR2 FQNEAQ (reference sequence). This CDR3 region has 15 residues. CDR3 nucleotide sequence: TGTGCCAGCAGCCTTCCGACAGGGCCGGAGACTGAAGCTTTCTTT. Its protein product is CASSLPTGPETEAFF.

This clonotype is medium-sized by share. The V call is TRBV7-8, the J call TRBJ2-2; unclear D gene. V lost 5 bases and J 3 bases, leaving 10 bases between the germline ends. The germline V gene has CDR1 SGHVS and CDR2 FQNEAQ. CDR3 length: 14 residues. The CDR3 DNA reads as TGTGCCAGCAGCCCGAACCTGGACACCGGGGAGCTGTTTTTT. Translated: CASSPNLDTGELFF.